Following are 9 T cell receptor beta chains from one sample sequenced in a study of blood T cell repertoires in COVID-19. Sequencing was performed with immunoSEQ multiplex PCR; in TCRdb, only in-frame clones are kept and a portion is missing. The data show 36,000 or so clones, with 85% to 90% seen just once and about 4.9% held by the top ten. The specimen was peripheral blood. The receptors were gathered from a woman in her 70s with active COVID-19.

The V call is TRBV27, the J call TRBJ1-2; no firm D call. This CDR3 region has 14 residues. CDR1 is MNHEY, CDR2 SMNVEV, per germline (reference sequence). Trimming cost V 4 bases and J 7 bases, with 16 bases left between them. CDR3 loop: CASSSNPLGVGYTF. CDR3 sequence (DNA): TGTGCCAGCAGTTCCAACCCTCTCGGGGTTGGCTACACCTTC.

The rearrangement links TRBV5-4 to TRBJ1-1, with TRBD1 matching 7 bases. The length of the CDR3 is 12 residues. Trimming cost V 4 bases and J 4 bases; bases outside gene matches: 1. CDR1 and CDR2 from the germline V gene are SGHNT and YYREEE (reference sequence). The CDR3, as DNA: TGTGCCAGCAGCCGGACAGGCACTGAAGCTTTCTTT. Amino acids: CASSRTGTEAFF.

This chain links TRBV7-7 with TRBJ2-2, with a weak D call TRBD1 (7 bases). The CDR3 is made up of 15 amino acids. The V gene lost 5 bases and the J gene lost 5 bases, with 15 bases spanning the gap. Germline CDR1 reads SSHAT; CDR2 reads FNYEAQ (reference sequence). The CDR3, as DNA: TGTGCCAGCAGCGGGTACCCAGGGGGGACCGGGGAGCTGTTTTTT. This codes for CASSGYPGGTGELFF. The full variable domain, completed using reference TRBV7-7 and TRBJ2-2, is GAGVSQSPRYKVTKRGQDVTLRCDPISSHATLYWYQQALGQGPEFLTYFNYEAQPDKSGLPSDRFSAERPEGSISTLTIQRTEQRDSAMYRCASSGYPGGTGELFFGEGSRLTVL.

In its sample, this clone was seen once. CDR3 protein: CASRESGGGYNEQFF. DNA for the CDR3: TGTGCCAGCAGAGAGAGCGGGGGGGGATACAATGAGCAGTTCTTC. The J gene is TRBJ2-1, the V gene TRBV7-2; 10 bases fit TRBD2. Germline V lookup: CDR1 SGHTA, CDR2 FQGNSA. V was clipped by 6 bases and J by 4 bases; unmatched bases: 6. This CDR3 contains 15 residues.

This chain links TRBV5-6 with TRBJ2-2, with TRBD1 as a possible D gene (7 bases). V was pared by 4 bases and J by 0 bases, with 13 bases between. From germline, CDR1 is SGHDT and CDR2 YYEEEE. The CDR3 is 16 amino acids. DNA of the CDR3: TGTGCCAGCAGCCGGGGGACAGCTTCGAACACCGGGGAGCTGTTTTTT. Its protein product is CASSRGTASNTGELFF.

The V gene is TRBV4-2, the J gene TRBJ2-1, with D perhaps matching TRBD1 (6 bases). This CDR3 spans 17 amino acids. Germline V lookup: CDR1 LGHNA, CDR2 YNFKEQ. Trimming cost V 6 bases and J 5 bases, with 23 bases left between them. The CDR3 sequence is CASRPRPGQTRNNEQFF. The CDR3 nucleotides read TGTGCCAGCAGACCGAGACCCGGACAGACACGAAACAATGAGCAGTTCTTC.

The CDR3 DNA sequence: TGTGCCACAGAGGGGGACAGGGGGCCTTTCGGATGGACCCAGTACTTC. It translates to CATEGDRGPFGWTQYF. V gene TRBV24-1 combines with J gene TRBJ2-5, with TRBD1 identical over 12 bases. With 10 bases clipped from V and 7 bases from J, the junction kept 15 bases outside the gene matches. Germline CDR1 and CDR2: KGHDR and SFDVKD. The CDR3 is 16 amino acids.

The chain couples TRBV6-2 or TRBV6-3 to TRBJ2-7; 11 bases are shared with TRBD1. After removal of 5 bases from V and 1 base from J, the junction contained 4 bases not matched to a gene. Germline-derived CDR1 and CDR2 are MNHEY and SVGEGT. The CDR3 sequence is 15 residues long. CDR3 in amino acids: CASSRTGGISYEQYF. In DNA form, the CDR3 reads TGTGCCAGCAGTCGGACAGGGGGCATTTCCTACGAGCAGTACTTC.

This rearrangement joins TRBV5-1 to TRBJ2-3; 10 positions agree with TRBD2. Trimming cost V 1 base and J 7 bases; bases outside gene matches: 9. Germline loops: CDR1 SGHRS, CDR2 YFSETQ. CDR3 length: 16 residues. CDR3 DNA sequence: TGCGCCAGCAGCTTGAGGCTAGCGGGGGTGGAGTATACGCAGTATTTT. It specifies CASSLRLAGVEYTQYF.